This T cell receptor (beta chain) was sequenced during a study of blood T cell repertoires in COVID-19. Study information: COVID-19 samples, acute and convalescent, were from the United States, Italy and Spain. T cells, B-cell-depleted T cells, or PBMCs provided the cDNA or gDNA that served as material.

The V and J ends lost 4 bases and 1 base respectively, with 22 bases between them. CDR3 length: 19 amino acids. In germline, CDR1 is LGHDT, CDR2 YNNKEL (reference sequence). In the source study's methods: Amplification of reference gene primers provided the estimated nucleated cell counts. Assay used: immunoSEQ multiplex PCR; TCRdb lists only in-frame clones, some missing. The DNA was the basis for D and trimming; V, J and clone size are from that table. Here the sample spans approximately 100,000 clones, 85% being singletons. The chain couples TRBV3-1 (or the pseudogene TRBV3-2) to TRBJ2-2, with a possible D match to TRBD1 (6 bases). The receptor comes from a woman aged 70 to 79 with active or convalescent COVID-19. The material sequenced was peripheral blood. CDR3 DNA sequence: TGTGCCAGCAGCCGAGGCAGCAGGGGTCAAGGCCGGAACACCGGGGAGCTGTTTTTT. This translates into CASSRGSRGQGRNTGELFF.